This entry concerns a single TCR beta chain. This record belongs to a study of human T cells and chemical hapten exposure. Time point described: pre-sensitization, week 0. As for treatment: therapeutic diphenylcyclopropenone sensitization with weekly scalp DPC. J gave up 7 bases and V 4 bases, and 3 bases lay outside the gene matches. Germline V lookup: CDR1 SNHLY, CDR2 FYNNEI. The CDR3 spans 15 residues. TCRdb re-analysed the RACE reads in MiXCR, keeping a single row per CDR3 protein. The data contain about 59,000 distinct CDR3 sequences, roughly 10% of them singletons. The sample in question was whole blood, obtained in connection with sensitization to the hapten diphenylcyclopropenone (DPC). The receptor was isolated from a woman between 35 and 50 years old with alopecia areata. Some clones in this sample may be carry-over from other donors' samples. The chain recombines TRBV2 with TRBJ2-2, with TRBD2 matching 13 bases. The CDR3 region has the DNA TGTGCCAGCAGTGTGGGACTAGCGGGGATCGGGGAGCTGTTTTTT. Encoded protein: CASSVGLAGIGELFF.